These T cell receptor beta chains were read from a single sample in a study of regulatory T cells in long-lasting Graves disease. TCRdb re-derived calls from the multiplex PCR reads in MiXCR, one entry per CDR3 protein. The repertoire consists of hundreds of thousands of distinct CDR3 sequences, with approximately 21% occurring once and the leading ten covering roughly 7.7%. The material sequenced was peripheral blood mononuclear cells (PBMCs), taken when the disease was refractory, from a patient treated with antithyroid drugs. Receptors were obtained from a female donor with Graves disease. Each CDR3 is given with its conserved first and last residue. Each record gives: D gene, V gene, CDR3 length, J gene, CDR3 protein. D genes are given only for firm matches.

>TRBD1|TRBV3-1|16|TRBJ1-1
CASSRDLDRVYTEAFF
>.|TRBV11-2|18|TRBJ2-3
CASSLRPFRGGLTDTQYF
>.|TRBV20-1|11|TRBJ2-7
CSASFPDEQYF
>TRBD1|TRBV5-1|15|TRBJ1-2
CASSLGTGFDYGYTF
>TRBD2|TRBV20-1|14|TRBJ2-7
CSARSPSGTSAQYF
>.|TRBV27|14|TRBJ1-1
CASRETGASTEAFF
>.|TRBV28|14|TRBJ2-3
CASSPPVVTDTQYF
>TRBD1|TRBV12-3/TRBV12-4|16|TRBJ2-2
CASSLDVGQGDGELFF
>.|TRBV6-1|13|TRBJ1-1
CASVRGVRHEAFF
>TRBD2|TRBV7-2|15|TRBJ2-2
CASSLRGGVTGELFF
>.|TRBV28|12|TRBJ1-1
CASSFWTDEAFF
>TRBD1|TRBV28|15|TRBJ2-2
CASSPQQGITGELFF
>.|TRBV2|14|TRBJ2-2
CAARGALNTGELFF
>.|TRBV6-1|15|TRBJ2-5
CASSTMRWKGETQYF
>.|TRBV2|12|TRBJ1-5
CASSEARQPQHF
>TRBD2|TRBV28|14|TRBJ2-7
CASSSLAGGREQYF
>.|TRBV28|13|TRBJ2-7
CASSSRQVYEQYF